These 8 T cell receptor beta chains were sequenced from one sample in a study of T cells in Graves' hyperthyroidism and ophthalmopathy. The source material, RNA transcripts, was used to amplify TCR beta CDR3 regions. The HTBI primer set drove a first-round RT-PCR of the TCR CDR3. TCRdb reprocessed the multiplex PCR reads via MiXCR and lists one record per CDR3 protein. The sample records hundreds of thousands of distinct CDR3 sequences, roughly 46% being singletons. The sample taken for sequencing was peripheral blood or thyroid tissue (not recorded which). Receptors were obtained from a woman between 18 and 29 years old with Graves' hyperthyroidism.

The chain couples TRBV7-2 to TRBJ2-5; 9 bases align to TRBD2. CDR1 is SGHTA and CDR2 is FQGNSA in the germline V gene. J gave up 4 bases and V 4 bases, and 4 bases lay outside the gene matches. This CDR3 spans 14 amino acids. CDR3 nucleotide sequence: TGTGCCAGCAGCTATAGCGGGAGCGCAGAGACCCAGTACTTC. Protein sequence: CASSYSGSAETQYF.

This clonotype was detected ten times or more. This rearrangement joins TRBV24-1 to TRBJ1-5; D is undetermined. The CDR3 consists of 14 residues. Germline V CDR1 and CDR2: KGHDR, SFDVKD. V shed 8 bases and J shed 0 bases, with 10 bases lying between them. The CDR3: CATNPWNSNQPQHF. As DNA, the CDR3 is TGTGCCACCAACCCCTGGAATAGCAATCAGCCCCAGCATTTT.

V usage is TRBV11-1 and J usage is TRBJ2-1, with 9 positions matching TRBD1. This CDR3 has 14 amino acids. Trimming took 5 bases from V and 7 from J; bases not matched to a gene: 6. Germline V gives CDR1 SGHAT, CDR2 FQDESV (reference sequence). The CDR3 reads CASSLTGTGNEQFF. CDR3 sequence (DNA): TGTGCCAGCAGCCTTACCGGGACAGGGAATGAGCAGTTCTTC.

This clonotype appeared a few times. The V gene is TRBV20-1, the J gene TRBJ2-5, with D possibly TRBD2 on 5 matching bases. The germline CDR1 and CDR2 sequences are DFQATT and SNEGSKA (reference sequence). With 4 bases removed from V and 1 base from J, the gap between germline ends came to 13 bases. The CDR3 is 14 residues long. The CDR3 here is CSATSLVGQETQYF. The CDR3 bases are TGCAGTGCTACATCACTAGTTGGCCAAGAGACCCAGTACTTC.

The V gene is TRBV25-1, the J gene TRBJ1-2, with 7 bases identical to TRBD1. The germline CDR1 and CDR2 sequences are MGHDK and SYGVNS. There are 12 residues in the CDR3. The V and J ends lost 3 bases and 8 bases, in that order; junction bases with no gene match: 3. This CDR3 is CASSDPGQGYTF. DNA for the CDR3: TGTGCCAGCAGTGACCCGGGACAGGGCTACACCTTC.

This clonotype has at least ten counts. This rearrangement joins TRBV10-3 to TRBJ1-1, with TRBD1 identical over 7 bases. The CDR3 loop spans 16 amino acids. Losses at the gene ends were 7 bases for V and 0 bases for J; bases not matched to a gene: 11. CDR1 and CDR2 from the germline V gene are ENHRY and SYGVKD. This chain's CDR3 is CAINSPGQSMNTEAFF. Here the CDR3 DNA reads TGTGCCATCAACTCACCGGGACAGAGCATGAACACTGAAGCTTTCTTT.

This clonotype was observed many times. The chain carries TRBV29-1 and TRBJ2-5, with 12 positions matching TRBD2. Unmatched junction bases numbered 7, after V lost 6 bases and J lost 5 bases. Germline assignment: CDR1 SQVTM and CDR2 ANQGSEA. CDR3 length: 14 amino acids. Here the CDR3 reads CSVRLAGVEETQYF. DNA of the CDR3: TGCAGCGTCAGACTAGCGGGAGTTGAGGAGACCCAGTACTTC.

CDR3 in DNA: TGTGCCATTGCCGAAGGGACAGGGAATTCACCCCTCCACTTT. It translates to CAIAEGTGNSPLHF. The chain joins TRBV10-3 to TRBJ1-6, with 9 bases fitting TRBD1. CDR1 ENHRY and CDR2 SYGVKD come from the germline V gene. The V gene end was trimmed by 9 bases and the J gene end by 7 bases; junction bases not matched to a gene: 7. This CDR3 contains 14 residues.